Listed below are T cell receptor beta chains from one sample, sequenced in a study of graft-versus-host responses after intestinal transplantation. Only in-frame clones appear in the TCRdb table, and some are missing; sequencing was by immunoSEQ multiplex PCR. The sample lists approximately 21,000 clones; approximately 60% were seen once. The material sequenced was alloreactive CD4+ T cells from a mixed lymphocyte reaction culture, taken before intestinal transplant. All receptors come from a human patient who received an intestinal transplant. CDR3s include the opening cysteine and the closing phenylalanine or tryptophan. The order of the fields is clone size, D gene, V gene, J gene, CDR3 DNA, CDR3 protein. D genes are given only for firm matches. The size entry is marked missing in some rows and otherwise reads once, few, many or a size class.

NA,NA,TRBV10-3,TRBJ2-7,TGTGCCATCAGAAAATCCGGGACACCCTACGAGCAGTACTTC,CAIRKSGTPYEQYF
NA,NA,TRBV30,TRBJ2-5,TGTGCCTGGAGTGTACTGTACCAAGAGACCCAGTACTTC,CAWSVLYQETQYF
NA,NA,TRBV6-5,TRBJ1-6,TGTGCCAGCAGTTACGCGGTTTCACCCCTCCACTTT,CASSYAVSPLHF
NA,NA,TRBV28,TRBJ1-2,TGTGCCAGCAGTTCGTACGCGGGGGGCAACTATGGCTACACCTTC,CASSSYAGGNYGYTF
NA,TRBD2,TRBV7-9,TRBJ2-1,TGTGCCAGCAGCCCGGGACTAGCAAGAACTTATGAGCAGTTCTTC,CASSPGLARTYEQFF
NA,TRBD2,TRBV29-1,TRBJ2-1,TGCAGCGTTGAATGGTGGACTAGCGGAACCTACAATGAGCAGTTCTTC,CSVEWWTSGTYNEQFF
NA,NA,TRBV6-5,TRBJ1-1,TGTGCCAGCTTTTCCGGGGGGAGTCGTGAAGCTTTCTTT,CASFSGGSREAFF
NA,TRBD2,TRBV2,TRBJ2-5,TGTGCCAGCAGGACTAGCGGGGGGGAGACCCAGTACTTC,CASRTSGGETQYF
few,TRBD1,TRBV2,TRBJ1-5,TGTGCCAGCAGTGATCGGACAGGGGTTTTCGGCAATCAGCCCCAGCATTTT,CASSDRTGVFGNQPQHF
NA,TRBD2,TRBV4-2,TRBJ2-1,TGTGCCAGCAGCCAAGTTTCTACTTACGGGGGGTCATCCTACAATGAGCAGTTCTTC,CASSQVSTYGGSSYNEQFF
NA,NA,TRBV9,TRBJ2-5,TGTGCCAGCAGCGTAGGTTTCAGGAGCCCAGGGGAGACCCAGTACTTC,CASSVGFRSPGETQYF
NA,NA,TRBV7-2,TRBJ2-7,TGTGCCAGCAGCTTAGGCCTAGGGCAGGGATTAGTCTACGAGCAGTACTTC,CASSLGLGQGLVYEQYF
NA,NA,TRBV7-6,TRBJ1-2,TGTGCCAGCAGCGGAACAGGTTTCTATGGCTACACCTTC,CASSGTGFYGYTF
NA,NA,TRBV7-9,TRBJ2-7,TGTGCCACCCGAGCTCGGGGACTTGACGACTACGAGCAGTACTTC,CATRARGLDDYEQYF
few,NA,TRBV19,TRBJ2-1,TGTGCCAGTAGTATAGTTGATAGGGGATTACAGTTCTTC,CASSIVDRGLQFF
NA,TRBD1,TRBV5-1,TRBJ2-7,TGCGCCAGCAGGAGGACAGGGGGCTACGAGCAGTACTTC,CASRRTGGYEQYF
NA,TRBD2,TRBV2,TRBJ2-2,TGTGCCAGCAGCAAGGGGACTAGCGGAAACACCGGGGAGCTGTTTTTT,CASSKGTSGNTGELFF
NA,TRBD2,TRBV7-9,TRBJ2-7,TGTGCCAGCAGCCCCTGGTTAGCGGGAGCCTACGAGCAGTACTTC,CASSPWLAGAYEQYF
NA,NA,TRBV18,TRBJ2-5,TGTGCCAGCTCACCAAACCCCGGGACAACAGAGACCCAGTACTTC,CASSPNPGTTETQYF
NA,TRBD1,TRBV7-2,TRBJ1-1,TGTGCCTCACAGGGGATGGGTGGGAACACTGAAGCTTTCTTT,CASQGMGGNTEAFF
NA,NA,TRBV28,TRBJ1-5,TGTGCCAGCCTATTATCGGGAGGAATCAATCAGCCCCAGCATTTT,CASLLSGGINQPQHF
NA,TRBD1,TRBV7-2,TRBJ1-5,TGTGCCAGCAGCGCAACCGGGACAGGCTATCAGCCCCAGCATTTT,CASSATGTGYQPQHF